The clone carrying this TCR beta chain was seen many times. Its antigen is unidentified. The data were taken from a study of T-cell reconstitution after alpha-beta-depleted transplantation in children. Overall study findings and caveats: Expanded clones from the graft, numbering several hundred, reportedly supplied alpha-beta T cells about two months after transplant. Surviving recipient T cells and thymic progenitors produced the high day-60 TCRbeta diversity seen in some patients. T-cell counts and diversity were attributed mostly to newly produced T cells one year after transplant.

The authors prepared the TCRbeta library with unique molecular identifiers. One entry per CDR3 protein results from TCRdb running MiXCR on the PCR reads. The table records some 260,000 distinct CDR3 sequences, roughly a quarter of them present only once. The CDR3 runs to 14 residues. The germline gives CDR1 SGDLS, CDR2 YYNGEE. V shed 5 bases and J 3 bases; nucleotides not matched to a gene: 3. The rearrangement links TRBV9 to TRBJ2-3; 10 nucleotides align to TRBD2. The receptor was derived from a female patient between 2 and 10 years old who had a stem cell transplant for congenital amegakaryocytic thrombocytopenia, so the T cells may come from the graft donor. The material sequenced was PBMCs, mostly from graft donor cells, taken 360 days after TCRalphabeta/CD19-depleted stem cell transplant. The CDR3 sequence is CASSVSGRTDTQYF. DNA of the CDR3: TGTGCCAGCAGTGTTAGCGGGAGGACAGATACGCAGTATTTT.